This TCR beta chain was documented in a study of CD8+CD57+ T cells in acquired aplastic anemia. The wider study: 3.2 ug was the average amount of DNA from sorted CD4+ and CD8+ cells.

Investigators profiled TCR beta VDJ and CDR3 from genomic DNA template. MiXCR, applied by TCRdb to the reads, yields one record per CDR3 protein. The sample carries roughly 250,000 distinct CDR3 sequences, approximately 80% recorded once. A remark on this clonotype: The final CDR3 position lacks the conserved phenylalanine or tryptophan, pointing to a likely read error.

All patients picked for sequencing had shown, by flow cytometry, an expansion of CD8+CD57+ cells. The CDR3 extends over 14 amino acids. Germline V gene data show CDR1 as SNHLY and CDR2 as FYNNEI. The V gene end was trimmed by 6 bases and the J gene end by 4 bases; junction bases not matched to a gene: 4. The rearrangement uses TRBV2 and TRBJ2-2, with 8 nucleotides matching TRBD2. The sequenced sample consisted of sorted CD4+, CD8+, or CD8+CD57+ T cells (not recorded which) from PBMCs. This TCR was sampled from a human donor with aplastic anemia. The CDR3 loop is CASRDGGGTGELFC. CDR3 sequence (DNA): TGTGCCAGCAGGGACGGGGGGGGCACCGGGGAGCTGTTTTGC.